This T cell receptor beta chain was captured by sequencing in a study of T-cell memory formation after mild COVID-19. One entry per CDR3 protein results from TCRdb running MiXCR on the 5' RACE reads. This sample yields 100,000 to 150,000 distinct CDR3 sequences, of which approximately 16% are seen a single time; around 14% belongs to the top ten. This CDR3 spans 15 amino acids. V was shortened by 8 bases and J by 7 bases, with 18 bases between the two germline ends. This clonotype was detected a few times. The chain links TRBV12-3 or TRBV12-4 to TRBJ1-6; perhaps TRBD1 as D (6 bases). Sequencing input: PBMCs or a T cell subset sorted from them (not recorded which). This TCR came from an adult woman who had mild COVID-19 (a few samples of this study predate the infection). Cell type and time point are not known. For the CDR3, the DNA is TGTGCCAGCCTCATAGGGGGGGTGGGGAATTCACCCCTCCACTTT. Its protein product is CASLIGGVGNSPLHF.